This TCR beta chain derives from a study of blood T cell repertoires in COVID-19. Turning to the study itself: COVID-19 samples collected from the United States, Italy and Spain covered acute and convalescent phases. PBMCs, B-cell-depleted T cells, or T cells were the source of the cDNA or gDNA that made up the material.

In the authors' methods: Estimated nucleated cell counts came from reference gene primer amplification. Sequencing used immunoSEQ multiplex PCR; TCRdb keeps in-frame clones, though not all of them. V, J and clone size were drawn from that table, and D and trimming were deduced from the DNA. The sample lists more than 200,000 clones, approximately 81% occurring once. The V gene's germline CDR1 is SGHTA and CDR2 FQGNSA. Trimming pared 3 bases from V and 10 bases from J, leaving 13 bases between. The CDR3 covers 14 residues. V and J are TRBV7-2 and TRBJ1-6; possible D gene TRBD1, 5 bases. The clonotype originates from a woman aged 80 or over with acute or convalescent COVID-19. Sequencing was done on a sample of peripheral blood. The CDR3 sequence is CASSFRQNGSPLHF. The DNA for the CDR3 is TGTGCCAGCAGCTTTCGACAGAACGGGTCACCCCTCCACTTT.